The clone carrying this TCR beta chain was counted ten times or more. What it recognizes is unknown. The time point was: pre-sensitization, week 0. Treatment given: therapeutic diphenylcyclopropenone sensitization with weekly scalp DPC. TCRdb re-called the RACE reads with MiXCR, one entry per CDR3 protein. Of over 300,000 distinct CDR3 sequences listed, about 5.1% are singletons. The entry originates in a study of human T cells and chemical hapten exposure. The study, taken as a whole, reports: Expanded TCRs produced significantly more large CDR3 similarity clusters than controls did. Counts of expanded TCRs at PT1 were positively correlated with patch test score.

This TCR was recovered from a woman aged 50 to 60 with alopecia areata. Some clones in this sample may be carry-over from other donors' samples. The material was whole blood, obtained in connection with sensitization to the hapten diphenylcyclopropenone (DPC).

The CDR3 nucleotides are TGCGCCAGCAGCACTAGCGGGAGCTCGAGGGAGCAGTACTTC. The encoded protein is CASSTSGSSREQYF. The chain employs TRBV5-1 and TRBJ2-7; 11 bases align to TRBD2. V gave up 4 bases and J gave up 7 bases; unmatched junction bases: 7. CDR3 size: 14 residues. From germline, CDR1 is SGHRS and CDR2 YFSETQ.